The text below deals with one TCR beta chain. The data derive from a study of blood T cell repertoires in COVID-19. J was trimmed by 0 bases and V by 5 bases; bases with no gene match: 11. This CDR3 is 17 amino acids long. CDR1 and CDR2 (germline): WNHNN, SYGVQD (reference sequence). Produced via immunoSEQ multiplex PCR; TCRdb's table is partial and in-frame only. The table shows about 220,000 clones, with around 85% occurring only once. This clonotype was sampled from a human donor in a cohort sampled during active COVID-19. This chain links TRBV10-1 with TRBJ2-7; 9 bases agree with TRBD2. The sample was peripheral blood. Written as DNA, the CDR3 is TGCGCCAGCAGTTACCCCCGCATTAGCGGGAGCTCCTACGAGCAGTACTTC. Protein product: CASSYPRISGSSYEQYF.